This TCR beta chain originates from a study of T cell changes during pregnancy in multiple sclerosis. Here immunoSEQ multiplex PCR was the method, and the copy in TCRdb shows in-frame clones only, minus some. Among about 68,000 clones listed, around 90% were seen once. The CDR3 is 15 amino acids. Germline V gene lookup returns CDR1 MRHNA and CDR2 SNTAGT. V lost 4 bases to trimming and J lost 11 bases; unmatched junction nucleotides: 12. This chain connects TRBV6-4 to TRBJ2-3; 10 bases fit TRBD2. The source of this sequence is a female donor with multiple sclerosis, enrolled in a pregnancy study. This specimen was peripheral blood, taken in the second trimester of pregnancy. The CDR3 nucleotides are TGTGCCAGCAGTGCAGCAGCGGGGGGGCCAAAGGGGCAGTATTTT. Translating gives CASSAAAGGPKGQYF.